The T cell receptor beta chain under discussion was sequenced for a study of human T cells and chemical hapten exposure. In its sample, this clonotype was seen many times. The CDR3 extends over 13 amino acids. Germline assignment: CDR1 SGHTA and CDR2 FQGNSA. Trimming left V 3 bases short and J 7 bases short, with 10 bases between. Separate cDNA molecules received unique molecular identifiers, which the library attached to them. A single record per CDR3 protein comes from TCRdb applying MiXCR to the RACE reads. The table has about 40,000 distinct CDR3 sequences, 3.3% seen once. The time point here: patch test 2, 6 weeks after DPC sensitization. Indicated treatment: therapeutic diphenylcyclopropenone sensitization with weekly scalp DPC.

This receptor was obtained from a man aged 40-55 years with alopecia areata. Some clones in this sample may be carry-over from other donors' samples. This chain uses TRBV7-2 with TRBJ1-5, with D tentatively TRBD1 (6 bases). The material was whole blood, obtained in connection with sensitization to the hapten diphenylcyclopropenone (DPC). Here the CDR3 DNA reads TGTGCCAGCAGCTTTAACAGGGCCCAGCCCCAGCATTTT. Amino acid sequence: CASSFNRAQPQHF.